Given below is one T cell receptor (beta chain) in context. The sample comes from a study of shared clonotypes between healthy human individuals. Method: immunoSEQ multiplex PCR; TCRdb's copy keeps in-frame clones and lacks some. The table lists about 2.3 million clones, more than 85% of them singletons, with roughly 0.36% in the top ten. The germline gives CDR1 SGHRS, CDR2 YFSETQ. Deletions cut 4 bases from V and 2 bases from J, with 12 bases between. The CDR3 has 14 amino acids. Sequenced material: naive CD4+ T cells from PBMCs. Subset: CD45RA+ positively selected. This TCR was sampled from a man aged 18 to 29 in good health. Some clones in this sample may be carry-over from other donors' samples. The chain combines TRBV5-1 with TRBJ2-5; D not certain. In DNA, the CDR3 is TGCGCCAGCAGCCCCGGGTCCTTACAAGAGACCCAGTACTTC. This translates into CASSPGSLQETQYF. The entire variable domain, with the rest obtained from reference TRBV5-1 and TRBJ2-5, is as follows: KAGVTQTPRYLIKTRGQQVTLSCSPISGHRSVSWYQQTPGQGLQFLFEYFSETQRNKGNFPGRFSGRQFSNSRSEMNVSTLELGDSALYLCASSPGSLQETQYFGPGTRLLVL.